Included here is one T cell receptor (beta chain) sequence, with context. Its antigen target is currently unknown. Base qualities are not recorded, but no much larger clone differs from it by a single base. This specimen belongs to a study of T cell changes during pregnancy in multiple sclerosis (dated by TCRdb to between 2018 and 2020). Background for the entire study: In women with multiple sclerosis, the researchers looked at how the T cell repertoire shifted as pregnancy progressed.

To prepare the library, the immunoSEQ multiplex PCR assay was applied. TCRdb holds this immuneACCESS table with in-frame rearrangements only. Some clones are missing; in checked studies, unresolved V genes explain under half, and the rest has no known cause. A total of tens of thousands of clones appear in this sample, 85% to 95% of them only once. The ten largest make up about 0.33% of the sample. After removal of 6 bases from V and 8 bases from J, the junction retains 16 bases not matched to a gene. CDR1 WNHNN and CDR2 SYGVQD are derived from the germline V gene (reference sequence). The CDR3 spans 16 residues, from the cysteine through the phenylalanine. Only the CDR3 region is kept as DNA, spanning 48 bases read in frame from base 1.

This TCR came from a female donor with multiple sclerosis, enrolled in a pregnancy study. The V and J genes are TRBV10-1 and TRBJ2-1, and 7 junctional nucleotides match TRBD1. The source was CD4+ T cells from peripheral blood mononuclear cells, collected after pregnancy. The DNA sequence reads TGCGCCAGCAGGATCATAGGGGGCGACGAGAGCGATGAGCAGTTCTTC. It codes for CASRIIGGDESDEQFF.